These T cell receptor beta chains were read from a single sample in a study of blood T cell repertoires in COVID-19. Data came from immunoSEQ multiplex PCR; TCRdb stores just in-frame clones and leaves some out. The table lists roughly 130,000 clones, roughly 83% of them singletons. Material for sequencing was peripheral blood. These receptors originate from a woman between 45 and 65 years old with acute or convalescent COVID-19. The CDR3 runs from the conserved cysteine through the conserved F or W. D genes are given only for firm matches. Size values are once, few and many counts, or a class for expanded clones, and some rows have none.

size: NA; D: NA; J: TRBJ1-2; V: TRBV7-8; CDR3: CASSLEGTYPNYGYTF; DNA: TGTGCCAGCAGCTTAGAAGGGACATATCCTAACTATGGCTACACCTTC
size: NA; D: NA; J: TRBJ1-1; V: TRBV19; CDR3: CASSITGNTEAFF; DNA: TGTGCCAGTAGTATAACTGGGAACACTGAAGCTTTCTTT
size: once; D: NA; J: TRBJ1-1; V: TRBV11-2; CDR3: CASSLVRQSQAFF; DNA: TGTGCCAGCAGCTTAGTACGTCAGTCGCAAGCTTTCTTT
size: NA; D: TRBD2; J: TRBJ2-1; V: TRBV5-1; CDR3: CASSPTSGGTEQFF; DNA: TGCGCCAGCAGCCCTACTAGCGGGGGTACTGAGCAGTTCTTC
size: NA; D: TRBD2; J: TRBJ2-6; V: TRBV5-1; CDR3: CATHPTGLAGTSGANVLTF; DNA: TGCGCCACCCATCCCACGGGACTAGCTGGGACCTCTGGGGCCAACGTCCTGACTTTC
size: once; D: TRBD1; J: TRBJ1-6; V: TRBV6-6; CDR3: CASSQGGQTGSPLHF; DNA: TGTGCCAGCAGTCAAGGGGGCCAAACAGGTTCACCCCTCCACTTT
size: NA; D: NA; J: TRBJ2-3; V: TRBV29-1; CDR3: CSVPGKHTDTQYF; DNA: TGCAGCGTTCCAGGGAAACACACAGATACGCAGTATTTT
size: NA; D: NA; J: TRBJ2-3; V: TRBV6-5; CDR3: CASKWAPSYTDTQYF; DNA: TGTGCCAGCAAGTGGGCCCCTTCGTACACAGATACGCAGTATTTT
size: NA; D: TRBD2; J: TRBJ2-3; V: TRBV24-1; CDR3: CATSDLKAPIAGGGADTQYF; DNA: TGTGCCACCAGTGATTTGAAAGCCCCGATAGCGGGGGGAGGCGCAGATACGCAGTATTTT
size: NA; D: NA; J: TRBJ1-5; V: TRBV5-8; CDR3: CASSSGRDFSNQPQHF; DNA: TGTGCCAGCAGCTCCGGACGGGATTTTAGCAATCAGCCCCAGCATTTT
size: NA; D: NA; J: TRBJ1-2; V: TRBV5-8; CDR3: CASSFRSVGYTF; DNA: TGTGCCAGCAGCTTTCGTTCGGTCGGCTACACCTTC
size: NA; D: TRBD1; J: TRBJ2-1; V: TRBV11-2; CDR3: CASSSLEGAYNEQFF; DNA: TGTGCCAGCAGCTCCCTAGAGGGGGCGTACAATGAGCAGTTCTTC
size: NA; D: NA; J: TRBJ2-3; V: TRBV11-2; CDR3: CASSGLITDTQYF; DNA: TGTGCCAGCAGTGGACTAATCACAGATACGCAGTATTTT
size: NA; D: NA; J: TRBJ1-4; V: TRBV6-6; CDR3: CASSPTPRFGEADEKLFF; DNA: TGTGCCAGCAGTCCAACCCCCAGGTTCGGGGAAGCGGACGAAAAACTGTTTTTT
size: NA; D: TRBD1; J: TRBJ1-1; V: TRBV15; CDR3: CATSRDPTGGGTEAFF; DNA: TGTGCCACCAGCAGAGATCCAACAGGGGGAGGGACTGAAGCTTTCTTT
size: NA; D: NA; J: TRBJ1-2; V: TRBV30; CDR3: CAWSRQGTSGYTF; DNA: TGTGCCTGGAGTAGGCAGGGCACGTCTGGCTACACCTTC
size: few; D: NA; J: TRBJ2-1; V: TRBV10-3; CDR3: CAISSSWAGGNEQFF; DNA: TGTGCCATCAGCTCATCGTGGGCAGGGGGGAATGAGCAGTTCTTC
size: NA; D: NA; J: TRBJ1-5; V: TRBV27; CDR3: CASSLFAPRQFNQPQHF; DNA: TGTGCCAGCAGTTTATTTGCCCCTAGGCAGTTCAATCAGCCCCAGCATTTT
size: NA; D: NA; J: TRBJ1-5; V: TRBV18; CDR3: CASSPRQASNQPQHF; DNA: TGTGCCAGCTCTCCTCGACAGGCTAGCAATCAGCCCCAGCATTTT
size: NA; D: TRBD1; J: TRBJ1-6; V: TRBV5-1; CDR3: CASSYKDRDSPLHF; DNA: TGCGCCAGCAGTTACAAGGACAGGGACTCACCCCTCCACTTT
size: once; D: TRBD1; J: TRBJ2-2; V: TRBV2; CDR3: CASRWRKGALFSNTGELFF; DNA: TGTGCCAGCAGGTGGAGGAAGGGGGCGCTTTTTTCGAACACCGGGGAGCTGTTTTTT
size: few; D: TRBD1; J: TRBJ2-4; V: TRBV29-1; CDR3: CSVNFRTGWENIQYF; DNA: TGCAGCGTTAACTTCAGGACAGGATGGGAAAACATTCAGTACTTC
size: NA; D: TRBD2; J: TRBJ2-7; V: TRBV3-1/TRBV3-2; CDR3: CASRESGGPSYEQYF; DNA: TGTGCCAGCAGAGAGAGCGGGGGGCCTTCCTACGAGCAGTACTTC
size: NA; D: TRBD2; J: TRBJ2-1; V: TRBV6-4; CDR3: CASSDTSGGSLIRSGFF; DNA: TGTGCCAGCAGTGATACCAGCGGGGGGTCCTTAATCCGCAGTGGATTCTTC
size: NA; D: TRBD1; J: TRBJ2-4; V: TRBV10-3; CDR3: CAISEDRGLENIQYF; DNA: TGTGCCATCAGTGAGGACAGGGGGCTAGAAAACATTCAGTACTTC
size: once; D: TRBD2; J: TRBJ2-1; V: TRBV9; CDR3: CASSVALAGLVDEQFF; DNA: TGTGCCAGCAGCGTAGCCCTAGCGGGGTTGGTCGATGAGCAGTTCTTC
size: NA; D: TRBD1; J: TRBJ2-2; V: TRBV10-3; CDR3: CATGQLKGTGELFF; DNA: TGTGCCACGGGACAGTTAAAGGGAACCGGGGAGCTGTTTTTT
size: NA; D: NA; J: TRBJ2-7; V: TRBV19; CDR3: CASRDTSYEQYF; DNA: TGTGCCAGTAGGGACACATCCTACGAGCAGTACTTC
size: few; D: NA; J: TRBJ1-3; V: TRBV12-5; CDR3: CASGLVRFVDTDSGNTIYF; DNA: TGTGCTAGTGGTTTGGTACGTTTTGTAGACACCGACTCTGGAAACACCATATATTTT
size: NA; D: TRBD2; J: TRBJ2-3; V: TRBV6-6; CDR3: CASSRLRTSGGANADTQYF; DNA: TGTGCCAGCAGCCGTTTGCGGACTAGCGGGGGGGCTAACGCAGATACGCAGTATTTT
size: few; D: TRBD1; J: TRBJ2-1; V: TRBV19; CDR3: CARGTATYNEQFF; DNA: TGTGCCAGGGGGACAGCAACCTACAATGAGCAGTTCTTC
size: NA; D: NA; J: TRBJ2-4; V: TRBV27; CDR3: CASSTGSGNIQYF; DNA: TGTGCCAGCTCGACAGGATCGGGGAACATTCAGTACTTC
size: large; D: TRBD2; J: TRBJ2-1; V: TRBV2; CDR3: CASSEPVAGVSSYNEQFF; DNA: TGTGCCAGCAGTGAACCCGTAGCGGGGGTGAGCTCCTACAATGAGCAGTTCTTC
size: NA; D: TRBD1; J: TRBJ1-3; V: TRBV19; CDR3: CASIRTGSGNTIYF; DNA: TGTGCCAGTATCAGGACAGGGTCTGGAAACACCATATATTTT
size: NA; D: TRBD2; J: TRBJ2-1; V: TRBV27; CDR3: CASSLSSGGGGEQFF; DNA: TGTGCCAGCAGTTTATCTAGCGGGGGGGGTGGTGAGCAGTTCTTC
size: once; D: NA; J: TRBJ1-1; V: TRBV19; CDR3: CASSLRANTEAFF; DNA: TGTGCCAGTAGCCTACGCGCGAACACTGAAGCTTTCTTT
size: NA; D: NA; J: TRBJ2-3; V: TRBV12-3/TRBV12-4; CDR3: CASSFGEGDTQYF; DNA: TGTGCCAGCAGTTTCGGGGAAGGAGATACGCAGTATTTT
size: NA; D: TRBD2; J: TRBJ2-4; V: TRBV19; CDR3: CATSGLAQNIQYF; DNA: TGTGCCACATCCGGACTAGCACAAAACATTCAGTACTTC
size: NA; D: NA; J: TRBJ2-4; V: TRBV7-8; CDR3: CASSPGGGHIQYF; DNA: TGTGCCAGCAGCCCTGGGGGGGGGCACATTCAGTACTTC
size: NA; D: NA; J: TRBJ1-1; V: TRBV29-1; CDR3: CSVLDSEAFF; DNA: TGCAGCGTTCTCGACAGTGAAGCTTTCTTT
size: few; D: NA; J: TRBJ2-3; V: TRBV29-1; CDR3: CSVDPDRTNRYF; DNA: TGCAGCGTTGACCCCGACAGGACAAATAGGTATTTT
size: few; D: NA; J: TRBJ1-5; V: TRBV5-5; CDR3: CASSLLGGNQPQHF; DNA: TGTGCCAGCAGCTTGCTGGGGGGGAATCAGCCCCAGCATTTT
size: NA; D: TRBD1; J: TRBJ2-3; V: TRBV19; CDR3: CASTDGQGPDTQYF; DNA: TGTGCCAGTACCGACGGACAGGGGCCAGATACGCAGTATTTT
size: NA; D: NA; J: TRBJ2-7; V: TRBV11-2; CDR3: CASSLWGRGYEQYF; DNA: TGTGCCAGCAGCCTTTGGGGCAGGGGCTACGAGCAGTACTTC